This T cell receptor beta chain was sequenced during a study of blood T cell repertoires in COVID-19. Across the study: The samples span acute and convalescent COVID-19 from the United States, Italy and Spain. T cells, B-cell-depleted T cells, or PBMCs supplied cDNA or gDNA.

CDR3 length: 17 amino acids. The V and J ends lost 0 bases and 8 bases, in that order; junction bases with no gene match: 6. Germline CDR1 is LGHDT and CDR2 is YNNKEL (reference sequence). As processed by the authors: Amplification with reference gene primers provided the estimates of nucleated cell counts. Using immunoSEQ multiplex PCR, the repertoire was profiled, and TCRdb retains in-frame clones only, with some absent. V and J calls and clone size are given by that table; D and trimming were obtained from the DNA. The sample holds around 57,000 clones, around 90% seen once. Material for sequencing was peripheral blood. This clonotype was obtained from a woman of 80 years or more with active COVID-19. The chain uses TRBV3-1 (or the pseudogene TRBV3-2) and TRBJ2-1; the match to TRBD2 covers 14 bases. CDR3 in DNA: TGTGCCAGCAGCCAAGATGGACTAGCGGGGGGTGCTGATGAGCAGTTCTTC. Protein: CASSQDGLAGGADEQFF.